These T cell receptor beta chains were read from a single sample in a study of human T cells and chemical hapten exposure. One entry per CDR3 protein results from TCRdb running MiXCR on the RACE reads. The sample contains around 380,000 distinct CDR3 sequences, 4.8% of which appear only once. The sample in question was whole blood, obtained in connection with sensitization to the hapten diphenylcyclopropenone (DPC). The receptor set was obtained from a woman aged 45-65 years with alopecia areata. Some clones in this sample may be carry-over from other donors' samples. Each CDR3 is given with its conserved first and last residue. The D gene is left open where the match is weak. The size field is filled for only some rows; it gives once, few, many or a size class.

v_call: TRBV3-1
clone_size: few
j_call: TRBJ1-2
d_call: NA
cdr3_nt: TGTGCCAGCAGCCAAGCAAGAGCTGCCCCTGACACCTTC
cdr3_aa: CASSQARAAPDTF

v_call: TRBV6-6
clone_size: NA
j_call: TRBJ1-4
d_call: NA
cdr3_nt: TGTGCCAGCAGTTACCAGCAGGTTCAGGAAAAACTGTTTTTT
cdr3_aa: CASSYQQVQEKLFF

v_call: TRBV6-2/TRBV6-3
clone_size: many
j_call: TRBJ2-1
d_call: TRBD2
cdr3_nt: TGTGCCAGCAGTTACTCGAGGACTAGCGGGAGCGGAAGGAATGAGCAGTTCTTC
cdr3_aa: CASSYSRTSGSGRNEQFF

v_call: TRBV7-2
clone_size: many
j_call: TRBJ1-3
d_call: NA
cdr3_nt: TGTGCCAGCAGCTTAGCGGCAGCCTTCTCTGGAAACACCATATATTTT
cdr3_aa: CASSLAAAFSGNTIYF

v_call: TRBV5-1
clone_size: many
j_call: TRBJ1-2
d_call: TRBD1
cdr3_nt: TGCGCCAGCAGCTCCACGGGACAGTGGAACTATGGCTACACCTTC
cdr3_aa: CASSSTGQWNYGYTF

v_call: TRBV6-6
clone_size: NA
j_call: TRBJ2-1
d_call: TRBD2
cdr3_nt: TGTGCCAGCAGCCACGGGACTAGCGGAGATCGGGGTGAGCAGTTCTTC
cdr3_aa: CASSHGTSGDRGEQFF

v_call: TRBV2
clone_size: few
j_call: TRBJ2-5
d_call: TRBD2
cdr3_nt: TGTGCCAGCAGTGAAGCTTCGGGAGGGCCTGCCGAGACCCAGTACTTC
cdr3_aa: CASSEASGGPAETQYF

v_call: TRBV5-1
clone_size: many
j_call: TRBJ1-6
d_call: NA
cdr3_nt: TGCGCCAGCACCGAAAATAATTCACCCCTCCACTTT
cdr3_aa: CASTENNSPLHF

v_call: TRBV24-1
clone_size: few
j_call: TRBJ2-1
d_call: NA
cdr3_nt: TGTGCCCTAAGTAGCGTTCAAGACAATGAGCAGTTCTTC
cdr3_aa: CALSSVQDNEQFF

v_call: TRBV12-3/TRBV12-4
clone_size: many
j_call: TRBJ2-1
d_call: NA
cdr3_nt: TGTGCCAGCAGTTTACTTTCGGGGCACCATGAGCAGTTCTTC
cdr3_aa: CASSLLSGHHEQFF

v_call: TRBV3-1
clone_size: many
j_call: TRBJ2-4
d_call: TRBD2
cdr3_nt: TGTGCCAGCAGCCCCCAGCGGGGGTCGGCCATAAACATTCAGTACTTC
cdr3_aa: CASSPQRGSAINIQYF

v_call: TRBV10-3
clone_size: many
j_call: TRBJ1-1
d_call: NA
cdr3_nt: TGTGCCATCAGTGCTATGCAGGGAAACACTGAAGCTTTCTTT
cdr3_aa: CAISAMQGNTEAFF

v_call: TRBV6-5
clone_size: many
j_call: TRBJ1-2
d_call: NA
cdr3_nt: TGTGCCAGCAGTCCTGGACGGGAGAGCGGCTACACCTTC
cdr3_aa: CASSPGRESGYTF

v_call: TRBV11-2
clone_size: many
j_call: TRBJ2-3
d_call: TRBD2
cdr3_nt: TGTGCCAGCAGCTTAGGGCTAGCGGGCGGCCAGGATACGCAGTATTTT
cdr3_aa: CASSLGLAGGQDTQYF

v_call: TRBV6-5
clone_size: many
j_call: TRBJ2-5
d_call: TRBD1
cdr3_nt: TGTGCCAGCGTTACTTCTCTGGGACAGGGCGAAGAGACCCAGTACTTC
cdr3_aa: CASVTSLGQGEETQYF

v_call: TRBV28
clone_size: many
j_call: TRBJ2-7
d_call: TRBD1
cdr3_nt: TGTGCCAGCAGGGAGGATTGGGACAGGGTTCAGTACTTC
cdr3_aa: CASREDWDRVQYF

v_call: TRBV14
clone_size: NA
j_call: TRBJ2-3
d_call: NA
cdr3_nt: TGTGCCAGCAGCCAAGAGCGCCGAACAGATACGCAGTATTTT
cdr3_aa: CASSQERRTDTQYF

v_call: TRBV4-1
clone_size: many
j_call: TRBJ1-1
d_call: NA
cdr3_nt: TGCGCCAGCAGCCAAGAGGACAGTTTAATCACTGAAGCTTTCTTT
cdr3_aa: CASSQEDSLITEAFF

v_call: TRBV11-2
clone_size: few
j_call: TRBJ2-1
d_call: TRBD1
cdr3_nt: TGTGCCAGCAGTGTTAGGACAGGGAGGTATGAGCAGTTCTTC
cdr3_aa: CASSVRTGRYEQFF

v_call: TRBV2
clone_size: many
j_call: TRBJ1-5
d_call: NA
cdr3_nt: TGTGCCAGCAGTGATTTTGTAGGACAGTATAGCAATCAGCCCCAGCATTTT
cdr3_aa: CASSDFVGQYSNQPQHF

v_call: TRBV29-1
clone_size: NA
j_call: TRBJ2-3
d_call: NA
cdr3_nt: TGCAGCGTTGAAGATTTTTCCCAAGCTAGCACAGATACGCAGTATTTT
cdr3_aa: CSVEDFSQASTDTQYF

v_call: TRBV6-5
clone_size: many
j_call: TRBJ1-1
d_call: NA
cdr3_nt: TGTGCCAGCGGCAATAGAGCAGGGAAGGCTTTCTTT
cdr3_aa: CASGNRAGKAFF

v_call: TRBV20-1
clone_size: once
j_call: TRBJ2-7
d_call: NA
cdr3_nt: TGCAGTGCCCCTTGGGCAGGTTATAAGGGTGAGCAGTACTTC
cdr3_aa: CSAPWAGYKGEQYF

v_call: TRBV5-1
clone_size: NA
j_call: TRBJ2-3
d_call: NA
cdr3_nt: TGCGCCAGCAGCTTTGAGGGACCCTACACAGATACGCAGTATTTT
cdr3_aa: CASSFEGPYTDTQYF

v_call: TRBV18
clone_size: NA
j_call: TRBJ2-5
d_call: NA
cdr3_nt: TGTGCCAGCTCACCACCGGAAGTCCAAGAGACCCAGTACTTC
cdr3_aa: CASSPPEVQETQYF

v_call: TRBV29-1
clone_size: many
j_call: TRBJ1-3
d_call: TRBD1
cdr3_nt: TGCAGCGCACAGGGGACTGGAAACACCATATATTTT
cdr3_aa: CSAQGTGNTIYF

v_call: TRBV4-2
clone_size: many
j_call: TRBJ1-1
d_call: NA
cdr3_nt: TGTGCCAGCAGCGCTCACGAGATTTACACTGAAGCTTTCTTT
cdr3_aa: CASSAHEIYTEAFF

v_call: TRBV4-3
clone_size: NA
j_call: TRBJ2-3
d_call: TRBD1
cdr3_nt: TGCGCCAGCAGCCAAGAGGGACAGAATACGCAGTATTTT
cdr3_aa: CASSQEGQNTQYF

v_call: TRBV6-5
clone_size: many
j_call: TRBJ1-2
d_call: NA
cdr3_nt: TGTGCCAGCAGCTCCCGCAGCGGGGCCTATGGCTACACCTTC
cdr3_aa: CASSSRSGAYGYTF

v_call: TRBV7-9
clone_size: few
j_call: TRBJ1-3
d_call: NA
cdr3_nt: TGTGCCAGCCCCGACAGTCCCGGAAACACCATATATTTT
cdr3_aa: CASPDSPGNTIYF

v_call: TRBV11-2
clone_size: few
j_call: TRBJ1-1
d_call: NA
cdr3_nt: TGTGCCAGCAGCTTAGGTGGGGGGCTTGTCAACACTGAAGCTTTCTTT
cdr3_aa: CASSLGGGLVNTEAFF

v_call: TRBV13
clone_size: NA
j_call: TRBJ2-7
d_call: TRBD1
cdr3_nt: TGTGCCAGCAGTTCCCGGGACAGGGGGCTTGTCGAGCAGTACTTC
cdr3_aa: CASSSRDRGLVEQYF

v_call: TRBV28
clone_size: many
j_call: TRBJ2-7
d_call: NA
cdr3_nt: TGTGCCAGCAGCCCCTCGAAGGAGGAAAGCTCCTACGAGCAGTACTTC
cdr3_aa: CASSPSKEESSYEQYF

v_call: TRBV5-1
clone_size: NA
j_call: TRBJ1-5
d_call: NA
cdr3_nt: TGCGCCAGCAGCTTTGGGACGGATAATCAGCCCCAGCATTTT
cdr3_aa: CASSFGTDNQPQHF